Shown below are 6 T cell receptor beta chains from a single sample sequenced in a study of blood T cell repertoires in COVID-19 (dated by TCRdb to about 2020). The library came from the immunoSEQ multiplex PCR assay. Sourced from immuneACCESS, this table was stored by TCRdb with only in-frame sequences that have V and J called. A share of the clones is absent; for the studies checked, an unresolved V gene accounts for under half, and the remainder has no known explanation. The sample data list around 30,000 clones, and about 85% of these were observed just once. The ten top clones hold roughly 7% of the sample. The specimen was peripheral blood. These TCRs come from a human donor in a cohort sampled during active COVID-19.

The chain recombines TRBV5-1 with TRBJ1-4; 11 bases are a match to TRBD1. The CDR3 extends over 18 amino acids. The V gene's germline CDR1 is SGHRS and CDR2 YFSETQ. Trimming cost V 4 bases and J 3 bases; bases outside gene matches: 11. The CDR3 DNA sequence: TGCGCCAGCAGCCGGACGGGACAGGGGGTTATAGCTAATGAAAAACTGTTTTTT. It encodes CASSRTGQGVIANEKLFF.

The V and J genes are TRBV7-6 and TRBJ2-5; 10 bases fit TRBD1. The junction had 2 bases not matched to a gene; V was cut back by 5 bases and J by 5 bases. The CDR3 extends over 13 amino acids. Germline CDR1 reads SGHVS; CDR2 reads FNYEAQ. DNA of the CDR3: TGTGCCAGCAGCGACAGGGGGCTGGAGACCCAGTACTTC. Its protein product is CASSDRGLETQYF.

The gene calls are TRBV6-5 and TRBJ2-1; 7 bases line up with TRBD1. In germline, CDR1 is MNHEY, CDR2 SVGAGI. This CDR3 comprises 15 residues. The V gene end was trimmed by 5 bases and the J gene end by 5 bases; junction bases not matched to a gene: 9. DNA for the CDR3: TGTGCCAGCAGTACTGACAGGGAAGCGGACAATGAGCAGTTCTTC. Residues: CASSTDREADNEQFF.

The chain has TRBV28 and TRBJ1-2, with a weak D call TRBD1 (5 bases). This CDR3 has 16 residues. Trimming stripped 3 bases from V and 4 bases from J, with 18 bases between. Germline CDR1 reads MDHEN; CDR2 reads SYDVKM. Here the CDR3 DNA reads TGTGCCAGCAGTTTTACCACAGGTCCTGTCGCCTATGGCTACACCTTC. Its translation: CASSFTTGPVAYGYTF.

The chain joins TRBV12-3 or TRBV12-4 to TRBJ1-6, with D possibly matching TRBD1 (6 bases). This CDR3 is 13 amino acids long. Trimming stripped 6 bases from V and 6 bases from J, with 9 bases between. The CDR3 DNA is TGTGCCAGCAGGGACAGCTTTAATTCACCCCTCCACTTT. Protein sequence: CASRDSFNSPLHF.

The chain carries TRBV5-1 and TRBJ1-6; possibly TRBD1 for D (6 bases). Trimming shortened V by 4 bases and J by 1 base, and 12 bases separated the two germline ends. Germline lookup yields CDR1 SGHRS and CDR2 YFSETQ. The CDR3 runs 16 residues. The CDR3 reads CASSTDSGSYNSPLHF. As DNA, the CDR3 is TGCGCCAGCAGCACGGACAGTGGATCCTATAATTCACCCCTCCACTTT.